This T cell receptor (beta chain) was sequenced in a study of blood T cells in healthy people across ages. The use of a sample-barcoded 5' primer and a J-beta primer mix characterized a second PCR of 7 to 11 cycles. TCRdb recomputed calls from the 5' RACE reads with MiXCR, one row per CDR3 protein. This table has almost 800,000 distinct CDR3 sequences, 58% appearing once. This CDR3 contains 15 residues. Trimming cost V 5 bases and J 10 bases; bases outside gene matches: 11. CDR1 and CDR2 from the germline V gene are MDHEN and SYDVKM. The receptor comes from a man in his thirties or forties in good health. The sequenced sample was blood. This chain links TRBV28 with TRBJ1-6; 7 bases align to TRBD1. The CDR3 sequence is CASSRLTGEGSPLHF. CDR3 nucleotides: TGTGCCAGCAGTAGACTTACAGGGGAAGGCTCACCCCTCCACTTT.